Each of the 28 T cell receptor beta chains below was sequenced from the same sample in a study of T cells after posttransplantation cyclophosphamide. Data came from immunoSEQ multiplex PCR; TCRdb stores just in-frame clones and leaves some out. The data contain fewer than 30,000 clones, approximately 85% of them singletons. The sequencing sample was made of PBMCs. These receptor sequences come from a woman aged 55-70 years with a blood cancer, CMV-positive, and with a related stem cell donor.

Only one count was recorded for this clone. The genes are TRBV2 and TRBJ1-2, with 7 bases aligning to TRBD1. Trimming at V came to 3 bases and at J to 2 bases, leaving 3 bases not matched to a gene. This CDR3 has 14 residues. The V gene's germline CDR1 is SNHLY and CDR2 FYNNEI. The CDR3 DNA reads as TGTGCCAGCAGTGATCGCAGGGGGAACTATGGCTACACCTTC. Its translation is CASSDRRGNYGYTF.

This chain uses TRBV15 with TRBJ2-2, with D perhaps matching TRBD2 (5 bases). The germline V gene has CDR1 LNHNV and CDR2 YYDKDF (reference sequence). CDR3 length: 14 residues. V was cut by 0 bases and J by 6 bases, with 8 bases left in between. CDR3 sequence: CATSRDGRAGELFF. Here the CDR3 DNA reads TGTGCCACCAGCAGAGATGGGCGGGCCGGGGAGCTGTTTTTT.

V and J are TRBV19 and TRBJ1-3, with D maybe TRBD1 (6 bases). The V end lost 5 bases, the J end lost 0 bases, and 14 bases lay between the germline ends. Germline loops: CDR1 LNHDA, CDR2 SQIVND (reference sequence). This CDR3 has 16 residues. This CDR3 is CASSPSWGLSGNTIYF. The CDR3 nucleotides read TGTGCCAGTAGTCCTTCATGGGGGCTCTCTGGAAACACCATATATTTT.

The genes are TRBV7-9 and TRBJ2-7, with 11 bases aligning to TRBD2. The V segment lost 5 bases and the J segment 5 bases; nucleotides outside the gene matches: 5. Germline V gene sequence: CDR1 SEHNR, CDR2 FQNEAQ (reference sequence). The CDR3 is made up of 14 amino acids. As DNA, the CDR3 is TGTGCCAGCAGCCATGGACTAGCGGGCGACGAGCAGTACTTC. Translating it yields CASSHGLAGDEQYF.

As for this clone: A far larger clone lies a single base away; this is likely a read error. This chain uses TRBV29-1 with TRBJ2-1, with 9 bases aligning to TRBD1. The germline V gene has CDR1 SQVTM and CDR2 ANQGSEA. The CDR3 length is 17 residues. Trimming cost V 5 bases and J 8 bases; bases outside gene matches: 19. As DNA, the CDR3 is TGCAGCGTTCAGTTCGGGACAGGGCATGCTACACGCGATGAGCAGTTCTTC. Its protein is CSVQFGTGHATRDEQFF.

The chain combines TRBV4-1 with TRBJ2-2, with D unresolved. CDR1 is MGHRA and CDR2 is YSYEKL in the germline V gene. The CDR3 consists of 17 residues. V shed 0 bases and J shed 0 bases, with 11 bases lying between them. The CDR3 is CASSQDLGQANTGELFF. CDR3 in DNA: TGCGCCAGCAGCCAAGATCTTGGGCAGGCGAACACCGGGGAGCTGTTTTTT.

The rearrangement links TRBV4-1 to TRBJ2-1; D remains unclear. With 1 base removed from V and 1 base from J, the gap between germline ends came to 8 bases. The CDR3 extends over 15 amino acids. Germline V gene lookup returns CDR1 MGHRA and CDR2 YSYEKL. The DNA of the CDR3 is TGCGCCAGCAGCCAAGTCGGGTTATCCTACAATGAGCAGTTCTTC. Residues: CASSQVGLSYNEQFF.

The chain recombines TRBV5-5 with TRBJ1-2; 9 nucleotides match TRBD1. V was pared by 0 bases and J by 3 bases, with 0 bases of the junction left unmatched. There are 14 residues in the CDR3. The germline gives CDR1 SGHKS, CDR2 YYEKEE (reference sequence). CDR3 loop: CASSLGDRDYGYTF. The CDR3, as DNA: TGTGCCAGCAGCTTGGGGGACAGGGACTATGGCTACACCTTC.

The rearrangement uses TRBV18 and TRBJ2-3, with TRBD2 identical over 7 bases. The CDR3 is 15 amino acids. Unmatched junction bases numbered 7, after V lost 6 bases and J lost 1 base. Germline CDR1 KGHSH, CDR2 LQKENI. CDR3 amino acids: CASSPLGGRTDTQYF. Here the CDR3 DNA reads TGTGCCAGCTCTCCCTTGGGAGGGCGCACAGATACGCAGTATTTT.

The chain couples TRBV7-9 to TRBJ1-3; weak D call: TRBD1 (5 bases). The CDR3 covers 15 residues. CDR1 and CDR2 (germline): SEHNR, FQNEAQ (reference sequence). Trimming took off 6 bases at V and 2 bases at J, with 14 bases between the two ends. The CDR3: CASSFHRTTGNTIYF. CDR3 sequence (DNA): TGTGCCAGCAGTTTCCACCGGACAACTGGAAACACCATATATTTT.

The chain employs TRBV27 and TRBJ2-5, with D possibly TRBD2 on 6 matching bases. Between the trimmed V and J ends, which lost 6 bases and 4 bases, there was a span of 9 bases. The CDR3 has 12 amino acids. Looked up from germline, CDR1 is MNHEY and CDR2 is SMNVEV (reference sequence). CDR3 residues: CASRAGRETQYF. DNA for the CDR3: TGTGCCAGCAGGGCGGGAAGAGAGACCCAGTACTTC.

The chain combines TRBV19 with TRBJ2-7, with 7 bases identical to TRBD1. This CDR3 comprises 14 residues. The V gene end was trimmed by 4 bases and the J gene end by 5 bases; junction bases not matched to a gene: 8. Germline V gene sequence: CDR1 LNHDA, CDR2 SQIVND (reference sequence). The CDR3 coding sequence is TGTGCCAGTAGTAGTGACAGGGCGGTCCACGAGCAGTACTTC. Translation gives CASSSDRAVHEQYF.

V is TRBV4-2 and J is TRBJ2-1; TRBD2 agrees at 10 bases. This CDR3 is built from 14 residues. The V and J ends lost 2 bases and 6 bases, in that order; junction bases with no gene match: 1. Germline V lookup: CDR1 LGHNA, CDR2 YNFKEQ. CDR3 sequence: CASSQTSGINEQFF. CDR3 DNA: TGTGCCAGCAGCCAAACTAGCGGGATCAATGAGCAGTTCTTC.

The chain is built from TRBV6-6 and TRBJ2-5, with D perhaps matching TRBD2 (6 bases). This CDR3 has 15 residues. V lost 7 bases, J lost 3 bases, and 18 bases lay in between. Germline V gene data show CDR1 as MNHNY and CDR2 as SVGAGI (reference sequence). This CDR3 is CASNLLGGVEETQYF. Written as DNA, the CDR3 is TGTGCCAGCAACCTACTAGGCGGGGTAGAAGAGACCCAGTACTTC.

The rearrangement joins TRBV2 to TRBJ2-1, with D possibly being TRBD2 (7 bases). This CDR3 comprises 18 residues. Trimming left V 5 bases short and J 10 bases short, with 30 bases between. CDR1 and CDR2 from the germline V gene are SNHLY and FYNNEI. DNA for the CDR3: TGTGCCAGCAGTCGTCACTCCGGGGGGCAGGGACGTGATGAAGAGCAGTTCTTC. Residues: CASSRHSGGQGRDEEQFF.

CDR3 loop: CASSVDGPLYGYTF. The CDR3 bases are TGTGCCAGCAGTGTAGATGGTCCTTTGTATGGCTACACCTTC. The chain links TRBV6-1 to TRBJ1-2, with D hard to call. With 4 bases removed from V and 5 bases from J, the gap between germline ends came to 14 bases. The CDR3 covers 14 residues. Germline V gene lookup returns CDR1 MNHNS and CDR2 SASEGT.

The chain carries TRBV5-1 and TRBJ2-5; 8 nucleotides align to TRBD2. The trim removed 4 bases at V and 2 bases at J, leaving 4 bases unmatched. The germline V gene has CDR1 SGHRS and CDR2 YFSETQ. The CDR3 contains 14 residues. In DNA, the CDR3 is TGCGCCAGCAGCCCTACTAGCGGACAAGAGACCCAGTACTTC. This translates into CASSPTSGQETQYF. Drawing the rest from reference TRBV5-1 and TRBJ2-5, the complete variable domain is KAGVTQTPRYLIKTRGQQVTLSCSPISGHRSVSWYQQTPGQGLQFLFEYFSETQRNKGNFPGRFSGRQFSNSRSEMNVSTLELGDSALYLCASSPTSGQETQYFGPGTRLLVL.

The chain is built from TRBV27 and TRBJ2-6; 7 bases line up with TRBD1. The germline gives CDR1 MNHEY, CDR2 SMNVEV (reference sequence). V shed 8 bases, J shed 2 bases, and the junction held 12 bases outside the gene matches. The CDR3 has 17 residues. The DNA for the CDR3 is TGTGCCAGCGCTAGGAACAGGGGTAACCCTGGGGCCAACGTCCTGACTTTC. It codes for CASARNRGNPGANVLTF.

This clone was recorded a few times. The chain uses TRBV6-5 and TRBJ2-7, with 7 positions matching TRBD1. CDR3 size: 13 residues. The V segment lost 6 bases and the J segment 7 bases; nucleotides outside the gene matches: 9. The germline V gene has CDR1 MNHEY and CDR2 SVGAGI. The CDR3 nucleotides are TGTGCCAGCAGCCTACGGACAGGTGGGGAGCAGTACTTC. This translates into CASSLRTGGEQYF.

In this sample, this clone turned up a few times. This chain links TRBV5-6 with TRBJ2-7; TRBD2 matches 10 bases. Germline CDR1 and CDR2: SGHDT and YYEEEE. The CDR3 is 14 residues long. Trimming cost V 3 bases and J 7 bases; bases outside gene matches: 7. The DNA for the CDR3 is TGTGCCAGCAGCTATCTAGCGGGAGTAGGGGAGCAGTACTTC. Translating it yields CASSYLAGVGEQYF. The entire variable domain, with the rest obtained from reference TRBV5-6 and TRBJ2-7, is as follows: DAGVTQSPTHLIKTRGQQVTLRCSPKSGHDTVSWYQQALGQGPQFIFQYYEEEERQRGNFPDRFSGHQFPNYSSELNVNALLLGDSALYLCASSYLAGVGEQYFGPGTRLTVT.

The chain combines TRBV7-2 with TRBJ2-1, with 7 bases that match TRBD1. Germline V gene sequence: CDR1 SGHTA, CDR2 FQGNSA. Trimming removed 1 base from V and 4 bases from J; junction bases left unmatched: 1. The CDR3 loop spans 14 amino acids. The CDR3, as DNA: TGTGCCAGCAGCTTAGGGGGACAGTACAATGAGCAGTTCTTC. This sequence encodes CASSLGGQYNEQFF. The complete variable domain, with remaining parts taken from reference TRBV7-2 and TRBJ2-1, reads GAGVSQSPSNKVTEKGKDVELRCDPISGHTALYWYRQSLGQGLEFLIYFQGNSAPDKSGLPSDRFSAERTGGSVSTLTIQRTQQEDSAVYLCASSLGGQYNEQFFGPGTRLTVL.

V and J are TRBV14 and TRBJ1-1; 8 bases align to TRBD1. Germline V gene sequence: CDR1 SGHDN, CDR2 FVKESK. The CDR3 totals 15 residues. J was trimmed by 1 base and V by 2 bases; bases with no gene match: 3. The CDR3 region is CASSQLGQENTEAFF. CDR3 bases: TGTGCCAGCAGCCAACTGGGACAGGAGAACACTGAAGCTTTCTTT.

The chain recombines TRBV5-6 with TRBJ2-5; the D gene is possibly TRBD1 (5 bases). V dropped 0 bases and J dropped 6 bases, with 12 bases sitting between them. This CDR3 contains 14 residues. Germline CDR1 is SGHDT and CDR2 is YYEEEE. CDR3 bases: TGTGCCAGCAGCTTGGCCGCAGGGAAGAAGACCCAGTACTTC. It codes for CASSLAAGKKTQYF. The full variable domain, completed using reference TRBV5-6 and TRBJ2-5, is DAGVTQSPTHLIKTRGQQVTLRCSPKSGHDTVSWYQQALGQGPQFIFQYYEEEERQRGNFPDRFSGHQFPNYSSELNVNALLLGDSALYLCASSLAAGKKTQYFGPGTRLLVL.

The DNA of the CDR3 is TGTGCCAGCAGTTTGGGGGGAATGGGCAATCAGCCCCAGCATTTT. As protein: CASSLGGMGNQPQHF. The genes are TRBV28 and TRBJ1-5; D may be TRBD1 (5 bases). CDR1 is MDHEN, CDR2 SYDVKM, per germline. Deletions cut 3 bases from V and 2 bases from J, with 11 bases between. The CDR3 is 15 residues long.

CDR3 sequence: CASSLVGGSGNTIYF. The CDR3 DNA is TGTGCCAGCAGCTTGGTGGGAGGCTCTGGAAACACCATATATTTT. V and J are TRBV5-6 and TRBJ1-3; D is ambiguous. The germline V gene encodes CDR1 SGHDT and CDR2 YYEEEE. V was pared by 0 bases and J by 0 bases, with 7 bases between. The CDR3 has 15 residues.

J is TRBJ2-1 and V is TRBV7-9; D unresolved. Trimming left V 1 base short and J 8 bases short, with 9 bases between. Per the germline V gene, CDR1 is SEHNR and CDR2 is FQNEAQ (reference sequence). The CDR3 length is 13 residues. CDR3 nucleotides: TGTGCCAGCAGCTTAGATTTACTCGATGAGCAGTTCTTC. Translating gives CASSLDLLDEQFF.

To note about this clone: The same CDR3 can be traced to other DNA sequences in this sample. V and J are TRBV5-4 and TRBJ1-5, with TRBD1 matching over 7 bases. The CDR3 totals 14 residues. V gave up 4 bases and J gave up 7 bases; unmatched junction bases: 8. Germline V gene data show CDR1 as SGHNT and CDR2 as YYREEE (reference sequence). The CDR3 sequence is CASSLGRGNQPQHF. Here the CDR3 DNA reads TGTGCCAGCAGCCTGGGCAGGGGGAACCAGCCCCAGCATTTT.

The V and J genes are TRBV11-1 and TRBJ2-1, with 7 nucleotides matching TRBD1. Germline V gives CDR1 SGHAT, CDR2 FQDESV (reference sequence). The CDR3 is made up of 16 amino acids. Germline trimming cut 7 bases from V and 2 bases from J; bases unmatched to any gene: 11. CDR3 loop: CASNQRPGGPYNEQFF. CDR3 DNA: TGTGCCAGCAACCAAAGACCAGGGGGACCCTACAATGAGCAGTTCTTC.